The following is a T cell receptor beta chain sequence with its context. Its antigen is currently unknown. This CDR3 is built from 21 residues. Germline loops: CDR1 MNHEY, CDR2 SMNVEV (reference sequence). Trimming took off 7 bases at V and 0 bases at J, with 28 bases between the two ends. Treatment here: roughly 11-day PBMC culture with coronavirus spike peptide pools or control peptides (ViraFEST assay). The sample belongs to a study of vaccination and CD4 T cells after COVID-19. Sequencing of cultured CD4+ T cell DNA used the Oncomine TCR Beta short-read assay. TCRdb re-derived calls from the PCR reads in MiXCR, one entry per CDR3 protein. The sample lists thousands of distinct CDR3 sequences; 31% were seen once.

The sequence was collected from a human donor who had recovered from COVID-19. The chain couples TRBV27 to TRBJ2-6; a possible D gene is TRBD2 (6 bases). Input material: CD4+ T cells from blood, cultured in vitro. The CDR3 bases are TGTGCCAGCACCAAACGTGGGGGTCCCCTGGAGGGGCTCTCTGGGGCCAACGTCCTGACTTTC. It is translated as CASTKRGGPLEGLSGANVLTF.